The T cell receptor (beta chain) under discussion was sequenced for a study of CD8 T cells in Susac syndrome. Sequencing of TCR beta was performed on blood CD8+ T cells and on blood CD4+ T cells. The multiple sclerosis control group was made up of treatment-naive patients with stable or active relapsing-remitting disease. The CDR3 has 14 amino acids. V was trimmed by 2 bases and J by 6 bases, leaving 14 bases between them. Germline V gene lookup returns CDR1 LGHDT and CDR2 YNNKEL (reference sequence). RNA amounts of roughly 0.5 to 1 ug underwent reverse transcription with random hexamers. Via MiXCR, TCRdb re-called the immunoSEQ multiplex PCR reads, giving one row per CDR3 protein. The sample has about 200,000 distinct CDR3 sequences, 95% seen once.

The TCR sequence derives from a human donor with multiple sclerosis. This rearrangement joins TRBV3-1 to TRBJ2-7, with D tentatively TRBD1 or TRBD2 (5 bases each). Specimen: CD4+ T cells from PBMCs. This CDR3 is CASSQYGAQGEQYF. The DNA for the CDR3 is TGTGCCAGCAGCCAATACGGGGCGCAGGGCGAGCAGTACTTC.